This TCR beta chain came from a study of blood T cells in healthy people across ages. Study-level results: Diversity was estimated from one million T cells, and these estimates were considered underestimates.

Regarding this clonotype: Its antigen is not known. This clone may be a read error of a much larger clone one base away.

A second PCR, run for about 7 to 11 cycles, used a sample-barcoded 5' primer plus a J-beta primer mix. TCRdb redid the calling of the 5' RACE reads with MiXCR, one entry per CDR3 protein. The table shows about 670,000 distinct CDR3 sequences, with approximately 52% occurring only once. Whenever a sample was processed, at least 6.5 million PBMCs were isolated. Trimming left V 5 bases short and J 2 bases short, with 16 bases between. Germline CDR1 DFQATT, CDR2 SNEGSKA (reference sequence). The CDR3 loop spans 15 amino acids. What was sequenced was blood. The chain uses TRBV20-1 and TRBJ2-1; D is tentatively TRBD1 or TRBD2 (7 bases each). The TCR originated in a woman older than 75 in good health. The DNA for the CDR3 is TGCAGTGCTCAGGGGGGGCGGGGAACCTACAATGAGCAGTTCTTC. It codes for CSAQGGRGTYNEQFF.